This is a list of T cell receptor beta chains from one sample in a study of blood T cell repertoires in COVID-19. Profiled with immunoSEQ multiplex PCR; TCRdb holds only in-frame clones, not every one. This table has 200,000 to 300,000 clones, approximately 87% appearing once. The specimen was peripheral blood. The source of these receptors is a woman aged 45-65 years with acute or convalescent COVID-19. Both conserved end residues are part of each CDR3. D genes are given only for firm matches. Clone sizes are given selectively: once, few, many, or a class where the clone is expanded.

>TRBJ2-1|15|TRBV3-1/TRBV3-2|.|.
TGTGCCAGCAGCCAAGACTGGTATCGACTCAATGAGCAGTTCTTC
CASSQDWYRLNEQFF
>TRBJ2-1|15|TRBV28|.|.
TGTGCCAGCAGTGACGGGCAGGGTCTTCTTAATGAGCAGTTCTTC
CASSDGQGLLNEQFF
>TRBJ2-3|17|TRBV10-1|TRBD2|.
TGCGCCAGCAGTGAGTCTTCCAGCGGGAGGGCCACAGATACGCAGTATTTT
CASSESSSGRATDTQYF
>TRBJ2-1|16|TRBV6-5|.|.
TGTGCCAGCAGTTCAGGGAGGCGGGGGCTTGGGAATGAGCAGTTCTTC
CASSSGRRGLGNEQFF
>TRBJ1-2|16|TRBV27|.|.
TGTGCCAGCAGGTCACCCCCGGGGGAGGGGATATATGGCTACACCTTC
CASRSPPGEGIYGYTF
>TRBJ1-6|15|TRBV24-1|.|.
TGTGCCACCTCCTCCCGGGGTCCCTATAATTCACCCCTCCACTTT
CATSSRGPYNSPLHF
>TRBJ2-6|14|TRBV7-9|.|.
TGTGCCAGCAGCGCAACAGCTGGGGCCAACGTCCTGACTTTC
CASSATAGANVLTF
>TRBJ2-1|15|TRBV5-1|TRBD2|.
TGCGCCAGCAGCATCCTAGCGGGTGGATACAATGAGCAGTTCTTC
CASSILAGGYNEQFF
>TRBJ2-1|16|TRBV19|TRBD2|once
TGTGCCAGTAGTTCTAGCTTGACTAGCGGATACAATGAGCAGTTCTTC
CASSSSLTSGYNEQFF
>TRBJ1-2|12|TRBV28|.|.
TGTGCCAGCAGCCAGGGGAACTATGGCTACACCTTC
CASSQGNYGYTF
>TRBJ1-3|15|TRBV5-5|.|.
TGTGCCAGCAGCTTTTTAGGGAGCTCTGGAAACACCATATATTTT
CASSFLGSSGNTIYF
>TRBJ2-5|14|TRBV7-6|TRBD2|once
TGTGCCAGCAGCTTAGACGGGAGGGGGGAGACCCAGTACTTC
CASSLDGRGETQYF
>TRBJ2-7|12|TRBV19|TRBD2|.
TGTGCCAGTAGTATGACGGGGGGCGAGCAGTACTTC
CASSMTGGEQYF
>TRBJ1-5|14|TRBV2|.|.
TGTGCCAGCAGTGACAGAACTAGCAATCAGCCCCAGCATTTT
CASSDRTSNQPQHF
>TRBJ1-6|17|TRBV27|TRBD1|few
TGTGCCAGCAGTCTTTCTCCACAGGGGCGCGGAAATTCACCCCTCCACTTT
CASSLSPQGRGNSPLHF
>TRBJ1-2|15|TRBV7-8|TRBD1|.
TGTGCCAGCAGCAAGAGGTTGGACAGGGGCTATGGCTACACCTTC
CASSKRLDRGYGYTF